This TCR beta chain was sequenced for a study of blood T cell repertoires in COVID-19. Overall study context: Samples came from the United States, Italy and Spain, spanning acute and convalescent COVID-19.

Produced via immunoSEQ multiplex PCR; TCRdb's table is partial and in-frame only. The sample carries about 370,000 clones, about nine tenths recorded once. Germline lookup yields CDR1 SGHNT and CDR2 YYREEE (reference sequence). The V and J ends lost 5 bases and 1 base respectively, with 18 bases between them. This CDR3 has 16 residues. Clinical history reported by participants formed the basis on which cohorts were assigned. The receptor was isolated from a woman aged 25 to 39 who had recovered from COVID-19. The rearrangement joins TRBV5-4 to TRBJ2-5; D is ambiguous. Sequenced: PBMCs or T cells enriched from blood (not recorded which). In nucleotides, the CDR3 is TGTGCCAGCAGGTCCGCGGCGGCCGGCCTCCAAGAGACCCAGTACTTC. Translation: CASRSAAAGLQETQYF.